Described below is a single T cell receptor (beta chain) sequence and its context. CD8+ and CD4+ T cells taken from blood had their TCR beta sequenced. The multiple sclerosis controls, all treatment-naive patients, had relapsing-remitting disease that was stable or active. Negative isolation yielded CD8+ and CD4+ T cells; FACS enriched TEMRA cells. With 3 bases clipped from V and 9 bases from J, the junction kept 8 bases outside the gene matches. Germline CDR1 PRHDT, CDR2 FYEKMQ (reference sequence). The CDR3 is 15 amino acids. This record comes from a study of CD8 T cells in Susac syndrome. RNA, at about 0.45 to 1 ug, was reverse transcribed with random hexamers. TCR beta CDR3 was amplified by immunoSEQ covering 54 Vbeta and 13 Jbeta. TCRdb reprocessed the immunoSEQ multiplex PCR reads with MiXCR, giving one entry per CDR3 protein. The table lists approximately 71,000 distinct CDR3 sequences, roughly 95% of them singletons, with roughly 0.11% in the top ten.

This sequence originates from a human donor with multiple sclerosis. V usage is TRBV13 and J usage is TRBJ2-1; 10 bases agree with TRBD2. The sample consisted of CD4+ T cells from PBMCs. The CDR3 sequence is CASSFYQRGGSEQFF. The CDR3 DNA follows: TGTGCCAGCAGCTTCTATCAGCGGGGGGGCAGTGAGCAGTTCTTC.